The 5 T cell receptor beta chains listed next were all sequenced from one sample in a study of blood T cell repertoires in COVID-19. Clones were read by immunoSEQ multiplex PCR, and TCRdb kept only the in-frame ones, dropping some. The data hold about 110,000 clones, with more than 75% observed a single time. Source material: peripheral blood. The receptor source for this set is a middle-aged man with acute or convalescent COVID-19.

The chain joins TRBV7-3 to TRBJ2-1; 8 bases are a match to TRBD1. V lost 5 bases and J lost 5; bases outside the gene matches: 8. The CDR3 has 15 amino acids. Germline loops: CDR1 SGHTA, CDR2 FQGTGA. For the CDR3, the DNA is TGTGCCAGCAGCGAACAGGGGGGACTCGACAATGAGCAGTTCTTC. It specifies CASSEQGGLDNEQFF. The full variable domain, rest sourced from reference TRBV7-3 and TRBJ2-1, is GAGVSQTPSNKVTEKGKYVELRCDPISGHTALYWYRQSLGQGPEFLIYFQGTGAADDSGLPNDRFFAVRPEGSVSTLKIQRTERGDSAVYLCASSEQGGLDNEQFFGPGTRLTVL.

This chain connects TRBV19 to TRBJ1-1; D perhaps matches TRBD1 (6 bases). The length of the CDR3 is 16 residues. Germline CDR1 is LNHDA and CDR2 is SQIVND (reference sequence). The germline V and J ends were trimmed by 0 bases and 1 base, with 12 bases remaining between them. For the CDR3, the DNA is TGTGCCAGTAGTATAGATCGGCGGGGGGCGAACACTGAAGCTTTCTTT. It specifies CASSIDRRGANTEAFF.

This sequence joins TRBV7-9 and TRBJ2-1; D perhaps matches TRBD2 (5 bases). The germline V and J ends were trimmed by 5 bases and 3 bases, with 17 bases remaining between them. Per the germline V gene, CDR1 is SEHNR and CDR2 is FQNEAQ (reference sequence). This CDR3 region has 16 residues. In DNA form, the CDR3 reads TGTGCCAGCAGCCCCTCCACCGGACTTTACTACAATGAGCAGTTCTTC. It translates to CASSPSTGLYYNEQFF.

The chain couples TRBV2 to TRBJ2-1; the match to TRBD2 covers 13 bases. In germline, CDR1 is SNHLY, CDR2 FYNNEI. This CDR3 has 14 residues. The junction had 4 bases not matched to a gene; V was cut back by 6 bases and J by 8 bases. The chain's CDR3 is CASRTSGGADEQFF. The DNA for the CDR3 is TGTGCCAGCAGAACTAGCGGGGGGGCGGATGAGCAGTTCTTC.

The rearrangement uses TRBV7-9 and TRBJ2-3; weak D call: TRBD1 (6 bases). This CDR3 region has 13 residues. Germline V CDR1 and CDR2: SEHNR, FQNEAQ (reference sequence). Trimming took 4 bases from V and 4 from J, leaving 9 bases between them. The CDR3 region is CASSSAGADTQYF. CDR3 DNA: TGTGCCAGCAGCTCGGCAGGGGCAGATACGCAGTATTTT.